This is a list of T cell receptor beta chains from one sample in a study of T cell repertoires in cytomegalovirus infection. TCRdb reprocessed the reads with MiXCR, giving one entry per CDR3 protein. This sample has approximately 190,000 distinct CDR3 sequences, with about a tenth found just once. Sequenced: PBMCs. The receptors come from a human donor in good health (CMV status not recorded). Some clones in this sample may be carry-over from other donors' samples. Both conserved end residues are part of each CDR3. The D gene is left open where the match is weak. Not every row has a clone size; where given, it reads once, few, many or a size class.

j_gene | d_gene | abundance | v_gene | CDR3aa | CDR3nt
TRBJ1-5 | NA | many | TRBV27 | CASSLFSSGQPQHF | TGTGCCAGCAGTTTATTCTCCAGCGGTCAGCCCCAGCATTTT
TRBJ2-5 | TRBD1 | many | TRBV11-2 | CASSPEGAPVSEETQYF | TGTGCCAGCAGCCCCGAGGGGGCGCCGGTGTCGGAAGAGACCCAGTACTTC
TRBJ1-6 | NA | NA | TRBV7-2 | CASTAITLNSPLHF | TGTGCCAGCACCGCTATTACTCTTAATTCACCCCTCCACTTT
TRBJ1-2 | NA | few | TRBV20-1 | CSAPKNRERTNYGYTF | TGCAGTGCTCCAAAAAATCGGGAGAGAACTAACTATGGCTACACCTTC
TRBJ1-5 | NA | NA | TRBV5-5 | CASSLFDNQPQHF | TGTGCCAGCAGCTTGTTCGACAATCAGCCCCAGCATTTT
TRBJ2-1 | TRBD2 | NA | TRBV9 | CASSIRLAGVLNEQFF | TGTGCCAGCAGCATACGACTAGCGGGAGTTCTAAATGAGCAGTTCTTC
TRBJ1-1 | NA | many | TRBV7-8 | CASSLAGDLEAFF | TGTGCCAGCAGCTTAGCCGGGGATCTTGAAGCTTTCTTT
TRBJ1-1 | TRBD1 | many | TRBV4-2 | CASSQGQGGNTEAFF | TGTGCCAGCAGCCAAGGACAGGGAGGGAACACTGAAGCTTTCTTT
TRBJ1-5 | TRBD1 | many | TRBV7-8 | CASSFSTGGSNQPQHF | TGTGCCAGCAGCTTTTCGACAGGGGGTAGCAATCAGCCCCAGCATTTT
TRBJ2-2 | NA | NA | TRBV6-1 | CASRRRTGELFF | TGTGCCAGCAGAAGAAGAACCGGGGAGCTGTTTTTT
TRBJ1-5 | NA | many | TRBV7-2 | CASSSHGPENNQPQHF | TGTGCCAGCAGCTCCCATGGACCGGAAAACAATCAGCCCCAGCATTTT
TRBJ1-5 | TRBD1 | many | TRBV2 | CASTWDSSNQPQHF | TGTGCCAGCACTTGGGACAGTAGCAATCAGCCCCAGCATTTT
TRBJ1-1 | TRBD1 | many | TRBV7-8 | CASSSWEGQVNTEAFF | TGTGCCAGCAGCTCTTGGGAGGGACAGGTGAACACTGAAGCTTTCTTT
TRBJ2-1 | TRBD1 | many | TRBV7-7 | CASSSGTGTSPQFF | TGTGCTAGCAGCTCCGGGACAGGCACGAGTCCGCAGTTCTTC